This TCR beta chain was recovered during a study of blood T cell repertoires in COVID-19. Looking at the study overall: T cells, B-cell-depleted T cells, or PBMCs provided the cDNA or gDNA that served as material.

Sequencing used immunoSEQ multiplex PCR; TCRdb keeps in-frame clones, though not all of them. The sample carries under 120,000 clones, more than 60% recorded once. On this clone: The same CDR3 arises from other DNA sequences in this sample as well.

The CDR3 runs 13 residues. Per germline, CDR1 KGHSH and CDR2 LQKENI. The V and J ends lost 3 bases and 2 bases, in that order; junction bases with no gene match: 0. Sequencing input: peripheral blood. The chain is built from TRBV18 and TRBJ1-2, with TRBD1 matching over 7 bases. The sequence was collected from a man aged 65 to 85 with active or convalescent COVID-19. The CDR3 nucleotides are TGTGCCAGCTCACCGGACAGGAACTATGGCTACACCTTC. Its protein product is CASSPDRNYGYTF. Complete variable domain (other parts from reference TRBV18 and TRBJ1-2): NAGVMQNPRHLVRRRGQEARLRCSPMKGHSHVYWYRQLPEEGLKFMVYLQKENIIDESGMPKERFSAEFPKEGPSILRIQQVVRGDSAAYFCASSPDRNYGYTFGSGTRLTVV.